This T cell receptor beta chain was obtained from a study of T-cell memory formation after mild COVID-19. For the study at large: The two donors had largely donor-specific TCR clusters. The study's findings and limits: CD8+ contracting clones occupied EMRA, while CD4+ ones occupied mainly CM and EM.

This CDR3 is 13 amino acids long. The V end was cut by 6 bases, the J end by 5 bases, with 16 bases between. Germline V gene data show CDR1 as SQVTM and CDR2 as ANQGSEA. To note about this clonotype: What it binds is unknown.

TCRdb re-derived calls from the 5' RACE reads in MiXCR, one entry per CDR3 protein. The sample lists roughly 400,000 distinct CDR3 sequences; about a sixth were seen once. V and J are TRBV29-1 and TRBJ2-5, with D perhaps matching TRBD2 (6 bases). Specimen: PBMCs or a T cell subset sorted from them (not recorded which). The clonotype comes from a man younger than 35 who had mild COVID-19 (a few samples of this study predate the infection). Cell type and time point are not known. DNA for the CDR3: TGCAGCGTCAGGGACTCCCTCCTGGAGACCCAGTACTTC. As protein: CSVRDSLLETQYF.